This is a list of T cell receptor beta chains from one sample in a study of blood T cell repertoires in COVID-19. Data came from immunoSEQ multiplex PCR; TCRdb stores just in-frame clones and leaves some out. This sample yields tens of thousands of clones, of which 88% are seen a single time; roughly 1.2% belongs to the top ten. What was sequenced was peripheral blood. These receptors came from a woman aged 60-70 years with acute or convalescent COVID-19. CDR3s leave out the opening cysteine and the closing phenylalanine or tryptophan. The D gene is left open where the match is weak.

>.|TRBJ2-5|TRBV7-2
ASSLGQQETQY
>.|TRBJ1-2|TRBV4-3
ASSQDVVGPGGYT
>.|TRBJ1-6|TRBV4-2
ASSQQTLPNNSPLH
>.|TRBJ1-4|TRBV6-5
ASSYLGGTNEKLF
>.|TRBJ1-3|TRBV6-7
ASEIGQPAGNTIY
>.|TRBJ1-2|TRBV28
ASSLVSVEQGNGYT
>TRBD2|TRBJ2-5|TRBV6-5
ATTSGGTRETQY
>TRBD1|TRBJ1-1|TRBV3-1/TRBV3-2
ASSWPDRDTEAF
>TRBD1|TRBJ1-1|TRBV25-1
ASSPYGQGNTEAF
>.|TRBJ1-6|TRBV19
ASKADRVLSNSPLH
>TRBD1|TRBJ2-5|TRBV10-3
AISVQGAGETQY
>.|TRBJ2-5|TRBV5-6
ASSLYLETQY
>TRBD1|TRBJ1-5|TRBV7-8
ASSKGTGGVFQPQH
>TRBD1|TRBJ2-1|TRBV28
ASSLGQGDEQF
>.|TRBJ2-3|TRBV5-6
ASSLVQGRRY
>.|TRBJ1-1|TRBV29-1
SATAYQNTEAF
>TRBD2|TRBJ2-5|TRBV5-4
ASSLDLAATQY
>.|TRBJ2-2|TRBV3-1/TRBV3-2
ASSPQGQLVPGELF
>.|TRBJ1-1|TRBV29-1
SAGGPNTEAF
>TRBD1|TRBJ1-4|TRBV14
ASSPRQGATNEKLF
>.|TRBJ2-2|TRBV5-1
ASSRSFTGELF
>TRBD2|TRBJ2-1|TRBV11-1
ASSLDGRSYNEQF
>TRBD2|TRBJ2-1|TRBV11-2
ASSPWEGNEQF
>.|TRBJ2-4|TRBV7-2
ASSFEGGNIQY
>.|TRBJ2-2|TRBV19
ASSVVPLRAGGLNTGELF
>.|TRBJ2-5|TRBV4-2
ASSQEGQNQETQY
>.|TRBJ1-2|TRBV29-1
SVGVGANGYT
>.|TRBJ2-3|TRBV7-2
ASSLGTVLSTDTQY
>TRBD1|TRBJ1-2|TRBV4-3
ASSHGQGLGDYGYT
>TRBD1|TRBJ1-5|TRBV12-5
ASGPGTGTGSNQPQH
>TRBD2|TRBJ2-2|TRBV7-8
ASSLRTSGGNTGELF
>.|TRBJ2-1|TRBV27
ASSLGGGNEQF
>.|TRBJ2-3|TRBV7-8
ASSLAARTDTQY
>.|TRBJ1-5|TRBV11-2
ASSLTAGSQPQH
>TRBD2|TRBJ2-1|TRBV18
ASSPVGGRGEQF
>.|TRBJ2-1|TRBV6-1
ASSDTPGGRSSIHEQF
>.|TRBJ1-4|TRBV4-3
ASSQGNGGSEKLF
>.|TRBJ1-1|TRBV5-6
ASRRMTGFYIGAF
>TRBD1|TRBJ1-2|TRBV18
ASSERTGASNGYT
>TRBD1|TRBJ1-2|TRBV4-3
ASSPTGDYGYT
>.|TRBJ2-5|TRBV7-8
ASLPGIGETQY
>.|TRBJ2-3|TRBV30
AWGVQRADTQY
>TRBD1|TRBJ1-1|TRBV19
ASSIDRTGSGAF
>TRBD1|TRBJ1-2|TRBV9
ASSVGQGFSYGYT
>.|TRBJ1-1|TRBV5-4
ASSYYTGDTEAF
>.|TRBJ1-1|TRBV7-9
ASSSSGPGINTEAF
>.|TRBJ2-5|TRBV18
ASSPRASKETQY
>.|TRBJ1-5|TRBV18
ASSPPWAAGAVGQPQH
>.|TRBJ1-5|TRBV4-2
ASSQGEDQPQH
>TRBD2|TRBJ2-3|TRBV27
ASSLIPSGGADTQY
>TRBD1|TRBJ1-1|TRBV3-1/TRBV3-2
ASSRGDSGTEAF
>.|TRBJ1-6|TRBV5-5
ASSPRYNSPLH
>TRBD1|TRBJ2-1|TRBV27
ASSHRGHYNEQF
>TRBD1|TRBJ1-4|TRBV5-1
ASSSTQGAANEKLF
>TRBD2|TRBJ2-2|TRBV13
ASSSSGIGTGELF